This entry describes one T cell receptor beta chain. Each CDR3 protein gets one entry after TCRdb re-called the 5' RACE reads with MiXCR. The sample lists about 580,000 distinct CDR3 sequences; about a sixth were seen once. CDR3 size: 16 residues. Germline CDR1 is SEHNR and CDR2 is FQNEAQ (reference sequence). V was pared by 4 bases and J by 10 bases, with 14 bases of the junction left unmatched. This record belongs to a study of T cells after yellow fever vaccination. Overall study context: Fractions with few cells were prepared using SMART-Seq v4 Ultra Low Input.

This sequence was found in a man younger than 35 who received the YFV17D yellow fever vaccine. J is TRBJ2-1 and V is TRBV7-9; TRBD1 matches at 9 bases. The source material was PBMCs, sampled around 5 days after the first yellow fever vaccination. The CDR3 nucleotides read TGTGCCAGCAGCTCTGGCCTGGACAGGGGAAGGAGGGAGCAGTTCTTC. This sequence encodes CASSSGLDRGRREQFF.